This note documents a single T cell receptor beta chain sequence. This sample was included in a study of T cell responses to AZD1222 COVID-19 vaccine. The V end lost 5 bases, the J end lost 5 bases, and 13 bases lay between the germline ends. Germline lookup yields CDR1 SGHTA and CDR2 FQGTGA. The CDR3 is made up of 14 amino acids. Profiled with immunoSEQ multiplex PCR; TCRdb holds only in-frame clones, not every one. The data contain about 76,000 clones, approximately 80% of them singletons. This sample comprised peripheral blood, obtained 28 days after the second dose of the MenACWY control vaccine. The J gene is TRBJ2-1, the V gene TRBV7-3; D is ambiguous. The source of this sequence is an adult who received the MenACWY meningococcal vaccine as a control. CDR3 DNA: TGTGCCAGCAGCCTCTCGTCGATGAACAATGAGCAGTTCTTC. Residues: CASSLSSMNNEQFF.